This T cell receptor (beta chain) was profiled in a study of shared clonotypes between healthy human individuals. About the study: Each donor's CD8 memory used one plate, CD8 naive two, each CD4 subset three. Study conclusions and caveats: Generally, estimated richness proved larger in naive subsets than it did in memory subsets.

Regarding this clone: Its antigen is still unknown.

When replicate PCRs were run on sorted subsets, they used about 200 ng DNA, 30,000 to 35,000 T cell genomes. Clones were sequenced by immunoSEQ multiplex PCR, and TCRdb holds only the in-frame ones, with some missing. Of about 600,000 clones listed, nearly 97% are singletons. The ends were cut back, 0 bases at V and 7 bases at J, with 12 bases in the middle. This CDR3 is 15 amino acids long. Looked up from germline, CDR1 is MGHRA and CDR2 is YSYEKL. CD45RO-negative CD8 cells positively selected for CCR7 made up the naive population, which excluded terminally differentiated effector memory CD45RA+ cells. There were only Caucasian adults among the donors, and all lived in Nashville, Tennessee.

The sequence derives from a woman aged 25 to 45 in good health. The material sequenced was naive CD8+ T cells sorted from blood. The J gene is TRBJ2-2, the V gene TRBV4-1, with unresolved D. This chain's CDR3 is CASSQDRRPGGELFF. The CDR3 coding sequence is TGCGCCAGCAGCCAAGATCGCCGGCCAGGCGGGGAGCTGTTTTTT.